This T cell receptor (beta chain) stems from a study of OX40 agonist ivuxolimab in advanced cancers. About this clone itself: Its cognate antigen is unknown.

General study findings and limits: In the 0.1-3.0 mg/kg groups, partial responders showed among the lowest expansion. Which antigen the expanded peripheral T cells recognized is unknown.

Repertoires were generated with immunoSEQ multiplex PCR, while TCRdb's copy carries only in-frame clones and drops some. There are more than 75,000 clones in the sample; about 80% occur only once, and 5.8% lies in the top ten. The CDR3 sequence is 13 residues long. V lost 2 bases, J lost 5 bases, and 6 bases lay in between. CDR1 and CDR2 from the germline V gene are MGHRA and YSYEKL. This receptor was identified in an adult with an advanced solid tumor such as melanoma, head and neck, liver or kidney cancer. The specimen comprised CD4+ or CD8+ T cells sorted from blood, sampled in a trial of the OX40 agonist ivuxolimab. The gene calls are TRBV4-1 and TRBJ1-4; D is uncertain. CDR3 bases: TGCGCCAGCAGCCAAAGGGAAAATGAAAAACTGTTTTTT. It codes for CASSQRENEKLFF.